This T cell receptor beta chain was obtained from a study of CD8 T cell repertoires and HIV-1 epitope variants. Study information: Separate wells received one of Twenty-five Gag or Nef variant peptides. A roughly 10-day culture received IL-2, IL-7 and IL-15 on days 3 and 7.

Sequenced by immunoSEQ multiplex PCR; TCRdb stores in-frame clones only, minus some. The table lists roughly 5,500 clones, about 62% of them singletons. Germline CDR1 and CDR2: SGHTS and YDEGEE. Trimming pared 4 bases from V and 1 base from J, leaving 15 bases between. The CDR3 consists of 15 residues. Note on this clone: The antigen remains unidentified.

Sequencing was carried out using cultured CD8+ T cells derived from PBMCs. The chain joins TRBV5-8 to TRBJ2-7; D possibly corresponds to TRBD1 (5 bases). This clonotype was obtained from a male donor with HIV. In DNA form, the CDR3 reads TGTGCCAGCAGCACTGGACATCCCAATTCCTACGAGCAGTACTTC. It codes for CASSTGHPNSYEQYF.